This is a list of T cell receptor beta chains from one sample in a study of beta chain features in type 1 diabetes. The repertoire was sequenced with immunoSEQ multiplex PCR; TCRdb's copy has only in-frame clones and lacks some. The top ten hold about 0.64% of the sample, which has a few hundred thousand clones, roughly a tenth seen once. Sequencing was carried out using central memory CD4+ T cells from blood. The receptors derive from a man aged 25 to 45 with type 1 diabetes. CDR3s include the opening cysteine and the closing phenylalanine or tryptophan. Fields, in order: CDR3 protein, CDR3 DNA, D gene, J gene, V gene, clone size. D genes are given only for firm matches. Part of the rows lack a size; the others show once, few, many or a class for expanded clones.

CDR3aa: CASRPTSGRSSGANVLTF
CDR3nt: TGTGCCAGCAGGCCGACTAGCGGGAGGTCCTCTGGGGCCAACGTCCTGACTTTC
d_gene: TRBD2
j_gene: TRBJ2-6
v_gene: TRBV7-3
abundance: .

CDR3aa: CASSIAGRGDEQFF
CDR3nt: TGTGCCAGCAGCATAGCGGGAAGAGGGGATGAGCAGTTCTTC
d_gene: TRBD2
j_gene: TRBJ2-1
v_gene: TRBV11-3
abundance: .

CDR3aa: CASSPGQGAGETQYF
CDR3nt: TGTGCCAGCAGCCCGGGACAGGGGGCAGGAGAGACCCAGTACTTC
d_gene: TRBD1
j_gene: TRBJ2-5
v_gene: TRBV5-6
abundance: .

CDR3aa: CAWRGGDRWNEKLFF
CDR3nt: TGTGCCTGGAGGGGAGGGGACAGGTGGAATGAAAAACTGTTTTTT
d_gene: TRBD1
j_gene: TRBJ1-4
v_gene: TRBV30
abundance: .

CDR3aa: CASSLSRNGDTQYF
CDR3nt: TGTGCCAGCAGCTTAAGTAGGAATGGGGATACGCAGTATTTT
d_gene: .
j_gene: TRBJ2-3
v_gene: TRBV11-3
abundance: few

CDR3aa: CASSTPRENTEAFF
CDR3nt: TGTGCCAGTAGTACCCCTCGAGAGAACACTGAAGCTTTCTTT
d_gene: .
j_gene: TRBJ1-1
v_gene: TRBV19
abundance: .

CDR3aa: CASSAPPGGDSYEQYF
CDR3nt: TGTGCCAGTAGTGCCCCCCCGGGGGGCGACTCCTACGAGCAGTACTTC
d_gene: .
j_gene: TRBJ2-7
v_gene: TRBV19
abundance: few

CDR3aa: CAIRGTSSDTQYF
CDR3nt: TGTGCCATCAGGGGGACTAGCAGCGATACGCAGTATTTT
d_gene: TRBD2
j_gene: TRBJ2-3
v_gene: TRBV10-3
abundance: .

CDR3aa: CASSLMLSDLPYF
CDR3nt: TGTGCCAGCAGCTTAATGTTGTCGGACCTCCCATACTTT
d_gene: .
j_gene: TRBJ1-6
v_gene: TRBV7-2
abundance: few

CDR3aa: CASSFGQGSQETQYF
CDR3nt: TGCGCCAGCAGCTTCGGACAGGGGTCTCAAGAGACCCAGTACTTC
d_gene: TRBD1
j_gene: TRBJ2-5
v_gene: TRBV5-1
abundance: few